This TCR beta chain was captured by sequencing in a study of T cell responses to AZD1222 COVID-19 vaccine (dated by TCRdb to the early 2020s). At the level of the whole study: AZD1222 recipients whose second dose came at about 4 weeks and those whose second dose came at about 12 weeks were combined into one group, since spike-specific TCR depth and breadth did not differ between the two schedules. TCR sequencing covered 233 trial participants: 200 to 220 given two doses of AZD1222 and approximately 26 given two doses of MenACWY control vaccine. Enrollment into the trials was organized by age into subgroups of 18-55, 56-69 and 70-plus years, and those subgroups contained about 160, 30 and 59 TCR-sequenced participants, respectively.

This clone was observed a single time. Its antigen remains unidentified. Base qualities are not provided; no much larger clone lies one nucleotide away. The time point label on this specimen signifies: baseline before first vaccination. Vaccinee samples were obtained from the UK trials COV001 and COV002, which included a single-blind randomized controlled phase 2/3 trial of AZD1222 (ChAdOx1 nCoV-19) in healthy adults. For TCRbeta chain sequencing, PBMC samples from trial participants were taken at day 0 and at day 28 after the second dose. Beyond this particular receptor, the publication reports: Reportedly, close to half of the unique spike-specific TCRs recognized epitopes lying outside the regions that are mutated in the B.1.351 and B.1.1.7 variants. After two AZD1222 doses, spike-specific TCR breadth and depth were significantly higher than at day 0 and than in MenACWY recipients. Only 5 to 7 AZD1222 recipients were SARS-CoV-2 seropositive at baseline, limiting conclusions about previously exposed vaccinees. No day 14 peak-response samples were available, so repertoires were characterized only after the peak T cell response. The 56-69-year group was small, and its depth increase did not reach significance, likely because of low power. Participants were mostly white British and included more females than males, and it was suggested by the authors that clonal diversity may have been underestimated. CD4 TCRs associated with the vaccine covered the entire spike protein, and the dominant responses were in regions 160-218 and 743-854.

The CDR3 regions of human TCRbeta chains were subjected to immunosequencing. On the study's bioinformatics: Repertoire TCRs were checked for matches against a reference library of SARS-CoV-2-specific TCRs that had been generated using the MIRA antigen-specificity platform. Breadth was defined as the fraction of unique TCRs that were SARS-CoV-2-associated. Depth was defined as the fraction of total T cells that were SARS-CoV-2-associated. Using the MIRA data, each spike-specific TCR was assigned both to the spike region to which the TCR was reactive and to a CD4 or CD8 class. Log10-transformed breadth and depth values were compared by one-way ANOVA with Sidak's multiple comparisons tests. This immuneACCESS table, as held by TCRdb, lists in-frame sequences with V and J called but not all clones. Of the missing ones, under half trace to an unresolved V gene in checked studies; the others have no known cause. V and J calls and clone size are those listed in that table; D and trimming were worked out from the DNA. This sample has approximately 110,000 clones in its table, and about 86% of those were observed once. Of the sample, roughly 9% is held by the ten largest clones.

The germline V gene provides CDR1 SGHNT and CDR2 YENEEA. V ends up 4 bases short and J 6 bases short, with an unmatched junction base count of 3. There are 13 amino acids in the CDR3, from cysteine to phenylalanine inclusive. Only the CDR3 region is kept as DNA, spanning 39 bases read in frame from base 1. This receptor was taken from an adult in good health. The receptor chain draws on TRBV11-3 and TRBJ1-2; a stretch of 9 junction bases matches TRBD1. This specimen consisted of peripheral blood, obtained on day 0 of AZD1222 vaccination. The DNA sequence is TGTGCCAGCAGCTCTCGACAGGGGGATGGCTACACCTTC. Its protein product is CASSSRQGDGYTF.